Presented here are 24 T cell receptor beta chains from one specimen sequenced in a study of blood T cell repertoires in COVID-19. TCRdb's copy holds only in-frame clones and misses some; the assay was immunoSEQ multiplex PCR. This sample yields roughly 250,000 clones, of which about 90% are seen a single time; more than 6% belongs to the top ten. Sequencing was done on a sample of peripheral blood. Source of these receptors: a man aged 55 to 70 who had recovered from COVID-19.

This chain uses TRBV19 with TRBJ2-7; a possible D gene is TRBD1 (7 bases). CDR3 length: 14 amino acids. V lost 8 bases and J lost 4, with 18 bases in between. CDR1 is LNHDA and CDR2 is SQIVND in the germline V gene (reference sequence). DNA of the CDR3: TGTGCCAGTTCTTATCCAGGGGGGCGTTACGAGCAGTACTTC. Encoded protein: CASSYPGGRYEQYF. The variable domain in full, completed from reference TRBV19 and TRBJ2-7, reads DGGITQSPKYLFRKEGQNVTLSCEQNLNHDAMYWYRQDPGQGLRLIYYSQIVNDFQKGDIAEGYSVSREKKESFPLTVTSAQKNPTAFYLCASSYPGGRYEQYFGPGTRLTVT.

The J gene is TRBJ2-1, the V gene TRBV19; 8 bases align to TRBD1. CDR3 size: 14 residues. The ends lost 4 bases at V and 7 bases at J; junction bases unmatched: 6. In germline, CDR1 is LNHDA, CDR2 SQIVND (reference sequence). Here the CDR3 DNA reads TGTGCCAGTAGTAGGCAGGGGGCGTTAAATGAGCAGTTCTTC. Amino acids: CASSRQGALNEQFF.

This sequence joins TRBV29-1 and TRBJ1-4; D possibly corresponds to TRBD1 (5 bases). The germline gives CDR1 SQVTM, CDR2 ANQGSEA. There are 14 residues in the CDR3. Between the trimmed V and J ends, which lost 6 bases and 5 bases, there was a span of 16 bases. This CDR3 is CSVQPRGPNEKLFF. In nucleotides, the CDR3 is TGCAGCGTCCAGCCAAGGGGCCCCAATGAAAAACTGTTTTTT.

J is TRBJ2-3 and V is TRBV9, with D possibly being TRBD2 (6 bases). The CDR3 is made up of 14 amino acids. Germline CDR1 reads SGDLS; CDR2 reads YYNGEE. V shed 4 bases and J shed 5 bases, with 14 bases lying between them. The CDR3 bases are TGTGCCAGCAGCTCCGGAGGGGTGCGAGATACGCAGTATTTT. The encoded protein is CASSSGGVRDTQYF. Together with reference TRBV9 and TRBJ2-3, the CDR3 gives the full variable domain: DSGVTQTPKHLITATGQRVTLRCSPRSGDLSVYWYQQSLDQGLQFLIQYYNGEERAKGNILERFSAQQFPDLHSELNLSSLELGDSALYFCASSSGGVRDTQYFGPGTRLTVL.

The chain employs TRBV6-2 or TRBV6-3 and TRBJ1-1; D unclear. The CDR3 contains 15 residues. V was pared by 3 bases and J by 1 base, with 12 bases between. Germline CDR1 and CDR2: MNHEY and SVGEGT. CDR3 in amino acids: CASSYLGGPNTEAFF. The CDR3 DNA reads TGTGCCAGCAGTTATTTAGGCGGCCCGAACACTGAAGCTTTCTTT.

This chain uses TRBV9 with TRBJ2-2; D is unresolved. This CDR3 contains 16 residues. Germline loops: CDR1 SGDLS, CDR2 YYNGEE. Trimming removed 0 bases at V and 1 base at J, with 10 bases between. CDR3 protein: CASSVGISRNTGELFF. The CDR3 coding sequence is TGTGCCAGCAGCGTAGGAATTAGCAGGAACACCGGGGAGCTGTTTTTT.

V usage is TRBV6-5 and J usage is TRBJ1-6, with a tentative D call TRBD1 (6 bases). Trimming removed 7 bases from V and 9 bases from J, with 13 bases in between. This CDR3 spans 13 amino acids. CDR1 and CDR2 from the germline V gene are MNHEY and SVGAGI. The CDR3 here is CASNWPRGSPLHF. CDR3 DNA sequence: TGTGCCAGCAACTGGCCCAGGGGTTCACCCCTCCACTTT.

The CDR3 spells CASGLVVSGWRTEAFF. As DNA, the CDR3 is TGTGCTAGTGGTTTGGTGGTTTCAGGATGGAGGACTGAAGCTTTCTTT. The chain uses TRBV12-5 and TRBJ1-1; no firm D call. Germline V CDR1 and CDR2: LGHNT, FRNRAP. V dropped 0 bases and J dropped 5 bases, with 16 bases sitting between them. The CDR3 spans 16 residues.

The gene calls are TRBV5-1 and TRBJ1-4; D unclear. The germline V and J ends were trimmed by 0 bases and 5 bases, with 11 bases remaining between them. The germline CDR1 and CDR2 sequences are SGHRS and YFSETQ. This CDR3 is built from 15 residues. The CDR3 DNA is TGCGCCAGCAGCTTGGTCGGTGCGGCGAATGAAAAACTGTTTTTT. It codes for CASSLVGAANEKLFF.

This clone was seen only once. The chain joins TRBV5-1 to TRBJ1-4; 7 positions match TRBD1. This CDR3 has 15 amino acids. Unmatched junction bases numbered 8, after V lost 5 bases and J lost 4 bases. Germline CDR1 is SGHRS and CDR2 is YFSETQ. CDR3 nucleotides: TGCGCCAGCAGTCGTACTGGGACAGTTAATGAAAAACTGTTTTTT. Translated, it gives CASSRTGTVNEKLFF.

V is TRBV19 and J is TRBJ1-2, with 7 bases fitting TRBD1. The ends lost 4 bases at V and 7 bases at J; junction bases unmatched: 15. The CDR3 covers 16 residues. Germline lookup yields CDR1 LNHDA and CDR2 SQIVND (reference sequence). The CDR3 DNA reads as TGTGCCAGTAGTACCAATCTACAGGGGATCCTATCTGGCTACACCTTC. Its protein product is CASSTNLQGILSGYTF.

This chain uses TRBV3-1 (or the pseudogene TRBV3-2) with TRBJ2-1; no definite D call. V shed 6 bases and J shed 0 bases, with 9 bases lying between them. Germline lookup yields CDR1 LGHDT and CDR2 YNNKEL (reference sequence). The CDR3 extends over 14 amino acids. CDR3 nucleotide sequence: TGTGCCAGCAGGTCACTTTCCTCCTACAATGAGCAGTTCTTC. Translating gives CASRSLSSYNEQFF.

This sequence joins TRBV5-1 and TRBJ2-7; 11 bases line up with TRBD2. The CDR3 covers 16 residues. V lost 5 bases and J lost 2; bases outside the gene matches: 9. Germline assignment: CDR1 SGHRS and CDR2 YFSETQ. This CDR3 is CASSLAGGPIAYEQYF. In nucleotides, the CDR3 is TGCGCCAGCAGTTTAGCGGGGGGGCCCATCGCCTACGAGCAGTACTTC. Combining the CDR3 with reference TRBV5-1 and TRBJ2-7 gives the whole variable domain KAGVTQTPRYLIKTRGQQVTLSCSPISGHRSVSWYQQTPGQGLQFLFEYFSETQRNKGNFPGRFSGRQFSNSRSEMNVSTLELGDSALYLCASSLAGGPIAYEQYFGPGTRLTVT.

The CDR3 loop is CASSRIAATDTQYF. For the CDR3, the DNA is TGTGCCAGCAGCCGAATAGCGGCCACAGATACGCAGTATTTT. V gene TRBV9 combines with J gene TRBJ2-3; possible D gene TRBD2, 6 bases. Germline V lookup: CDR1 SGDLS, CDR2 YYNGEE. V lost 4 bases and J lost 2, with 11 bases in between. The CDR3 length is 14 residues.

The V call is TRBV6-5, the J call TRBJ2-3; possibly TRBD1 for D (6 bases). CDR1 is MNHEY and CDR2 is SVGAGI in the germline V gene. Trimming cost V 6 bases and J 2 bases, with 15 bases left between them. The CDR3 covers 15 residues. This chain's CDR3 is CASRGVQGYTDTQYF. In DNA form, the CDR3 reads TGTGCCAGCAGGGGTGTCCAGGGGTACACAGATACGCAGTATTTT.

The chain employs TRBV19 and TRBJ1-5, with D unclear. The germline V gene has CDR1 LNHDA and CDR2 SQIVND (reference sequence). CDR3 length: 13 amino acids. The germline V and J ends were trimmed by 1 base and 6 bases, with 7 bases remaining between them. CDR3 protein: CASSIGPIQPQHF. CDR3 DNA sequence: TGTGCCAGTAGTATAGGGCCAATTCAGCCCCAGCATTTT.

V gene TRBV5-6 combines with J gene TRBJ2-7; a possible D gene is TRBD2 (6 bases). Trimming took 0 bases from V and 3 from J, leaving 16 bases between them. This CDR3 is built from 16 residues. Per the germline V gene, CDR1 is SGHDT and CDR2 is YYEEEE. This CDR3 is CASSLGMGAGNYEQYF. The CDR3 DNA reads as TGTGCCAGCAGCTTGGGAATGGGTGCGGGGAACTACGAGCAGTACTTC.

The chain has TRBV9 and TRBJ2-1; 11 bases are shared with TRBD2. CDR1 is SGDLS and CDR2 is YYNGEE in the germline V gene. J lost 0 bases, V lost 2 bases, and 4 bases had no gene match. This CDR3 is 17 amino acids long. The CDR3: CASSVTSGGVSYNEQFF. Written as DNA, the CDR3 is TGTGCCAGCAGCGTTACTAGCGGGGGTGTCTCCTACAATGAGCAGTTCTTC.

The chain employs TRBV2 and TRBJ1-3; D uncertain. This CDR3 has 14 amino acids. The V end was cut by 6 bases, the J end by 0 bases, with 9 bases between. The germline V gene has CDR1 SNHLY and CDR2 FYNNEI. The chain's CDR3 is CASSATLSGNTIYF. The CDR3 DNA reads TGTGCCAGCAGCGCGACTCTCTCTGGAAACACCATATATTTT.

The rearrangement uses TRBV5-1 and TRBJ1-6; D is perhaps TRBD1 (6 bases). V gave up 7 bases and J gave up 4 bases, with 12 bases separating them. Germline values: CDR1 SGHRS, CDR2 YFSETQ. This CDR3 has 14 amino acids. The CDR3 sequence: CASGEGQYNSPLHF. In DNA, the CDR3 is TGCGCCAGCGGGGAAGGACAGTATAATTCACCCCTCCACTTT.

The CDR3 nucleotides read TGTGCCAGCAGCCCCTTAGCCCCCTCCTACGAGCAGTACGTC. It specifies CASSPLAPSYEQYV. The V call is TRBV3-1 (or the pseudogene TRBV3-2), the J call TRBJ2-7; unclear D gene. This CDR3 is 14 amino acids long. Germline loops: CDR1 LGHDT, CDR2 YNNKEL (reference sequence). Between the trimmed V and J ends, which lost 4 bases and 0 bases, there was a span of 10 bases.

The chain has TRBV5-1 and TRBJ2-2; TRBD2 matches at 10 bases. CDR1 and CDR2 (germline): SGHRS, YFSETQ. This CDR3 has 17 amino acids. With 2 bases clipped from V and 3 bases from J, the junction kept 7 bases outside the gene matches. CDR3 amino acids: CASSFSSGGPDTGELFF. As DNA, the CDR3 is TGCGCCAGCAGCTTTTCTAGCGGGGGCCCGGACACCGGGGAGCTGTTTTTT.

This rearrangement joins TRBV7-9 to TRBJ1-1; TRBD1 agrees at 7 bases. V was clipped by 4 bases and J by 4 bases; unmatched bases: 9. The CDR3 consists of 15 residues. Germline CDR1 reads SEHNR; CDR2 reads FQNEAQ (reference sequence). This chain's CDR3 is CASSSDTGAPTEAFF. CDR3 DNA: TGTGCCAGCAGCTCCGACACAGGGGCGCCCACTGAAGCTTTCTTT.

The chain joins TRBV18 to TRBJ2-3, with a tentative D call TRBD2 (7 bases). The ends were cut back, 6 bases at V and 4 bases at J, with 14 bases in the middle. The CDR3 runs to 14 residues. The V gene's germline CDR1 is KGHSH and CDR2 LQKENI. The chain's CDR3 is CASSHPGGPDTQYF. DNA for the CDR3: TGTGCCAGCTCCCACCCCGGGGGGCCAGATACGCAGTATTTT.